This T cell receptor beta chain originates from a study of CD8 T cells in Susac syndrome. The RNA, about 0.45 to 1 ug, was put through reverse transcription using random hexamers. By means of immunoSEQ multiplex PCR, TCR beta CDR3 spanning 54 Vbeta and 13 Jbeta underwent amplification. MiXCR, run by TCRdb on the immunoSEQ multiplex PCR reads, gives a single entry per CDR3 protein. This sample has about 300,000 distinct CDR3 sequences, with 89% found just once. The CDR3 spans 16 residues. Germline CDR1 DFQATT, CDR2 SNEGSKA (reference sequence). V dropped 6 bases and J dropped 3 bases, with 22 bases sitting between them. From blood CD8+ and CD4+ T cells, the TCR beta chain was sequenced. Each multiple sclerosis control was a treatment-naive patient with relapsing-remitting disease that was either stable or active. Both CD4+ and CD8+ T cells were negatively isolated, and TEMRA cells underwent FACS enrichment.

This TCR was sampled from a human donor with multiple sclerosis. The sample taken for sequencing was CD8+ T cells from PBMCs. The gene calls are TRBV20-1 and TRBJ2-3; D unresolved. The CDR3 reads CSAGPRATGRTDTQYF. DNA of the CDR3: TGCAGTGCCGGCCCCCGTGCGACGGGTAGGACAGATACGCAGTATTTT.